This entry lists 18 T cell receptor beta chains sequenced from one sample in a study of OX40 agonist ivuxolimab in advanced cancers. The repertoire was sequenced with immunoSEQ multiplex PCR; TCRdb's copy has only in-frame clones and lacks some. The sample holds more than 40,000 clones; roughly four fifths are singletons and the top ten take roughly 3%. Sequences were derived from CD4+ or CD8+ T cells sorted from blood, sampled in a trial of the OX40 agonist ivuxolimab. The receptors were sampled from an adult with an advanced solid tumor such as melanoma, head and neck, liver or kidney cancer.

The count of this clone is one. The V call is TRBV18, the J call TRBJ1-1; 7 bases align to TRBD1. The germline V gene has CDR1 KGHSH and CDR2 LQKENI. V shed 7 bases and J 1 base; nucleotides not matched to a gene: 6. CDR3 length: 14 residues. The CDR3 nucleotides read TGTGCCAGCTTAATGGGACAGTCGAACACTGAAGCTTTCTTT. Translation: CASLMGQSNTEAFF.

The rearrangement uses TRBV5-4 and TRBJ2-1; D is perhaps TRBD2 (6 bases). Trimming removed 4 bases from V and 7 bases from J, with 15 bases in between. Germline CDR1 and CDR2: SGHNT and YYREEE (reference sequence). The CDR3 length is 14 residues. CDR3 coding DNA: TGTGCCAGCAGCGTACCGGGAGAGGGAAATGAGCAGTTCTTC. As protein: CASSVPGEGNEQFF.

The rearrangement joins TRBV7-3 to TRBJ2-3; 7 nucleotides agree with TRBD2. Germline values: CDR1 SGHTA, CDR2 FQGTGA. The CDR3 consists of 14 residues. V lost 3 bases, J lost 0 bases, and 0 bases stayed unmatched. CDR3 coding DNA: TGTGCCAGCAGCTTTAGCGGGAGCACAGATACGCAGTATTTT. It codes for CASSFSGSTDTQYF.

The gene calls are TRBV28 and TRBJ2-5; maybe TRBD2 (6 bases). CDR1 and CDR2 (germline): MDHEN, SYDVKM. The CDR3 loop spans 16 amino acids. With 8 bases removed from V and 2 bases from J, the gap between germline ends came to 21 bases. In DNA, the CDR3 is TGTGCCAGCGGGATTGCTAGCGCACCCACTCAAGAGACCCAGTACTTC. As protein: CASGIASAPTQETQYF.

CDR3 coding DNA: TGTGCCAGCAGCTTAGATCGGGCCCGCCACGAGCAGTACTTC. Protein: CASSLDRARHEQYF. The V gene is TRBV5-4, the J gene TRBJ2-7, with D hard to call. V shed 2 bases and J shed 5 bases, with 14 bases lying between them. Germline V gene data show CDR1 as SGHNT and CDR2 as YYREEE (reference sequence). The CDR3 spans 14 residues. The full variable domain, its missing parts supplied by reference TRBV5-4 and TRBJ2-7, is ETGVTQSPTHLIKTRGQQVTLRCSSQSGHNTVSWYQQALGQGPQFIFQYYREEENGRGNFPPRFSGLQFPNYSSELNVNALELDDSALYLCASSLDRARHEQYFGPGTRLTVT.

The rearrangement uses TRBV15 and TRBJ1-5; D is unresolved. From germline, CDR1 is LNHNV and CDR2 YYDKDF (reference sequence). The CDR3 consists of 15 residues. Trimming took off 5 bases at V and 2 bases at J, with 13 bases between the two ends. CDR3 sequence reads: CATSRTRAGNQPQHF. The CDR3 nucleotides are TGTGCCACCAGCCGTACACGGGCTGGCAATCAGCCCCAGCATTTT.

This clone turned up a few times. The J gene is TRBJ2-5, the V gene TRBV5-4, with TRBD2 matching over 12 bases. This CDR3 contains 16 residues. The V and J ends lost 4 bases and 5 bases, in that order; junction bases with no gene match: 9. Germline values: CDR1 SGHNT, CDR2 YYREEE (reference sequence). CDR3 bases: TGTGCCAGCAGCACTTGGACTAGCGGGGCAAAGGAGACCCAGTACTTC. The encoded protein is CASSTWTSGAKETQYF.

The V call is TRBV18, the J call TRBJ2-7; D unresolved. Germline V gene lookup returns CDR1 KGHSH and CDR2 LQKENI. There are 14 residues in the CDR3. V was cut by 0 bases and J by 2 bases, with 8 bases left in between. The CDR3 coding sequence is TGTGCCAGCTCACCACCCAACAGCCCCTACGAGCAGTACTTC. Translation gives CASSPPNSPYEQYF.

The rearrangement links TRBV27 to TRBJ1-5; D unclear. The CDR3 extends over 15 amino acids. Trimming left V 0 bases short and J 0 bases short, with 6 bases between. In germline, CDR1 is MNHEY, CDR2 SMNVEV (reference sequence). CDR3 nucleotides: TGTGCCAGCAGTTTATCGGGTCTTAGCAATCAGCCCCAGCATTTT. Translated: CASSLSGLSNQPQHF.

V usage is TRBV18 and J usage is TRBJ2-1; D may be TRBD1 (5 bases). Germline CDR1 is KGHSH and CDR2 is LQKENI. V lost 0 bases and J 10 bases, leaving 7 bases between the germline ends. The CDR3 length is 12 residues. The CDR3 here is CASSPPPGEQFF. DNA of the CDR3: TGTGCCAGCTCACCACCCCCAGGGGAGCAGTTCTTC.

This rearrangement joins TRBV28 to TRBJ2-3; TRBD2 is a possible D gene (6 bases). The germline gives CDR1 MDHEN, CDR2 SYDVKM. Trimming took 3 bases from V and 0 from J, leaving 13 bases between them. This CDR3 has 16 residues. CDR3 in DNA: TGTGCCAGCAGTTTTCCCTCGGGGGATAGCACAGATACGCAGTATTTT. This gives the protein CASSFPSGDSTDTQYF.

The chain recombines TRBV2 with TRBJ2-4; 9 nucleotides align to TRBD2. V shed 2 bases, J shed 2 bases, and the junction held 7 bases outside the gene matches. In germline, CDR1 is SNHLY, CDR2 FYNNEI. This CDR3 contains 17 residues. DNA for the CDR3: TGTGCCAGCAGTGAAAGTTCTAGCGGGATTTCCAAAAACATTCAGTACTTC. Its protein product is CASSESSSGISKNIQYF. Using reference TRBV2 and TRBJ2-4 for the parts outside the CDR3, the full variable domain is EPEVTQTPSHQVTQMGQEVILRCVPISNHLYFYWYRQILGQKVEFLVSFYNNEISEKSEIFDDQFSVERPDGSNFTLKIRSTKLEDSAMYFCASSESSSGISKNIQYFGAGTRLSVL.

The chain employs TRBV2 and TRBJ2-1; either TRBD1 or TRBD2 may fit D (5 bases each). Trimming shortened V by 8 bases and J by 0 bases, and 23 bases separated the two germline ends. CDR3 length equals 18 residues. Looked up from germline, CDR1 is SNHLY and CDR2 is FYNNEI. The CDR3 is CASSQSGRGPSSYNEQFF. For the CDR3, the DNA is TGTGCCAGCTCGCAATCGGGACGCGGACCTAGCTCCTACAATGAGCAGTTCTTC.

This chain connects TRBV11-2 to TRBJ2-1; the D call may be TRBD1 or TRBD2 (5 bases each). CDR3 size: 15 residues. Germline CDR1 reads SGHAT; CDR2 reads FQNNGV. V dropped 5 bases and J dropped 6 bases, with 17 bases sitting between them. The CDR3 nucleotides are TGTGCCAGCAGCGTGGGACCGGACCTCGTCAATGAGCAGTTCTTC. Its protein product is CASSVGPDLVNEQFF. The entire variable domain, with the rest obtained from reference TRBV11-2 and TRBJ2-1, is as follows: EAGVAQSPRYKIIEKRQSVAFWCNPISGHATLYWYQQILGQGPKLLIQFQNNGVVDDSQLPKDRFSAERLKGVDSTLKIQPAKLEDSAVYLCASSVGPDLVNEQFFGPGTRLTVL.

The V gene is TRBV6-5, the J gene TRBJ1-1, with D hard to call. CDR3 length: 13 residues. Per the germline V gene, CDR1 is MNHEY and CDR2 is SVGAGI. Trimming removed 6 bases at V and 2 bases at J, with 10 bases between. CDR3 in amino acids: CASSFQVNTEAFF. CDR3 coding DNA: TGTGCCAGCAGCTTTCAGGTCAACACTGAAGCTTTCTTT.

V usage is TRBV2 and J usage is TRBJ2-5; 7 bases map to TRBD1. V dropped 1 base and J dropped 1; count of bases not matched to a gene: 3. Germline V gene lookup returns CDR1 SNHLY and CDR2 FYNNEI. This CDR3 comprises 15 residues. For the CDR3, the DNA is TGTGCCAGCAGTGAAGGGGGGACAGCCCAAGAGACCCAGTACTTC. This encodes CASSEGGTAQETQYF.

The chain links TRBV5-1 to TRBJ2-7; D not resolved. There are 14 residues in the CDR3. Trimming pared 2 bases from V and 0 bases from J, leaving 9 bases between. Germline V CDR1 and CDR2: SGHRS, YFSETQ. DNA for the CDR3: TGCGCCAGCAGCTTTACCCCGGACTCCTACGAGCAGTACTTC. Translation: CASSFTPDSYEQYF.

This clone was recorded a few times. The J gene is TRBJ1-2, the V gene TRBV5-1; D ambiguous. V gave up 4 bases and J gave up 2 bases, with 15 bases separating them. This CDR3 region has 15 residues. Germline lookup yields CDR1 SGHRS and CDR2 YFSETQ. The CDR3 DNA reads TGCGCCAGCAGCCCCAGTCCAGATATAAACTATGGCTACACCTTC. Protein: CASSPSPDINYGYTF.